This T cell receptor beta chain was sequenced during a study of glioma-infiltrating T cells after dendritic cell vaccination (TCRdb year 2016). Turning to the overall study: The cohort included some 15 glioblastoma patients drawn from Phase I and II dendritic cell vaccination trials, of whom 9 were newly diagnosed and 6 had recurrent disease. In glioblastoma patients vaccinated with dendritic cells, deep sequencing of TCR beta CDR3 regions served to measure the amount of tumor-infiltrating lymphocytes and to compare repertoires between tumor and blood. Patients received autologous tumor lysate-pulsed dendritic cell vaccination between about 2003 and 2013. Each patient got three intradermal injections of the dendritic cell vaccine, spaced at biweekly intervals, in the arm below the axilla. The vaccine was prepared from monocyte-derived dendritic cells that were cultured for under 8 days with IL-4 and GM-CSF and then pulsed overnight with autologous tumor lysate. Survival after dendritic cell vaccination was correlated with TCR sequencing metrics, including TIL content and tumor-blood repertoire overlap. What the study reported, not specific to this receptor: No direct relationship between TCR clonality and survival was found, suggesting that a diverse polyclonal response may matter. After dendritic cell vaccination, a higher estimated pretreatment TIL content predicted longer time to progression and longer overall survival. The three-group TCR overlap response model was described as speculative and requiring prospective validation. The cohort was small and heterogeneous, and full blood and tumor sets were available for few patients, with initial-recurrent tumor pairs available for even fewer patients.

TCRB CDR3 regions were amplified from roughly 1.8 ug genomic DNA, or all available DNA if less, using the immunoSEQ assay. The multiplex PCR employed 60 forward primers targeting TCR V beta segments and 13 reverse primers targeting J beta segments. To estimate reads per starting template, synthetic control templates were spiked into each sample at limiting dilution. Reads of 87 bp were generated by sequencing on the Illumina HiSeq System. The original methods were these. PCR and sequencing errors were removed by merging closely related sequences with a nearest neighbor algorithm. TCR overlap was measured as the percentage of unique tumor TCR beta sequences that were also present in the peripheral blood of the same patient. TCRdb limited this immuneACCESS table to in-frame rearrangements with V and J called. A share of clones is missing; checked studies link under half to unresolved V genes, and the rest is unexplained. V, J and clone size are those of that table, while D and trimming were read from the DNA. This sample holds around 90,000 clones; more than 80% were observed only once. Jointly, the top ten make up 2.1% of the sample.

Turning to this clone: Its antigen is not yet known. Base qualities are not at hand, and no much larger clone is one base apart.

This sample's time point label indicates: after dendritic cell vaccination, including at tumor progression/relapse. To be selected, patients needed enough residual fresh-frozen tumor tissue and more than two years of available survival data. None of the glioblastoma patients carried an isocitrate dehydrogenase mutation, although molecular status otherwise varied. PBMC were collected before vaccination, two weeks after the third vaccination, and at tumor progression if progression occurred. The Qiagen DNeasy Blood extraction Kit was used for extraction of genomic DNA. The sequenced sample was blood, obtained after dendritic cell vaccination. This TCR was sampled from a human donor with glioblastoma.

The encoded CDR3 is CASSLEGVSSYNEQFF. The DNA sequence is as follows: TGCGCCAGCAGCTTGGAGGGGGTGAGCTCCTACAATGAGCAGTTCTTC. The chain employs TRBV5-1 and TRBJ2-1; the best D guess is TRBD1, with 6 bases matching. From the cysteine up to the phenylalanine, the CDR3 has a length of 16 residues. The kept DNA is CDR3 alone, 48 bases in frame from the first base. The CDR1 and CDR2 encoded by the germline V gene are SGHRS and YFSETQ. V is pared back by 0 bases and J by 0 bases, with 10 bases lying between the germline termini.